Listed below are T cell receptor beta chains from one sample, sequenced in a study of beta chain features in type 1 diabetes. This table comes from immunoSEQ multiplex PCR, and its TCRdb copy is limited to in-frame clones, with some not included. Altogether around 500,000 clones are present, about an eighth being singletons, with the ten largest covering more than 0.045%. Sequencing was done on a sample of naive CD4+ T cells from blood. The receptors were sampled from a woman aged 18-30 years in good health. CDR3s include the opening cysteine and the closing phenylalanine or tryptophan. Fields, in order: J gene, V gene, D gene, clone size, CDR3 protein, CDR3 DNA. D genes are given only for firm matches. A row's size may be missing; if present it is once, few, many or a size class.

J: TRBJ2-5; V: TRBV20-1; D: -; size: few; CDR3: CSARAGETQYF; DNA: TGCAGTGCTAGAGCTGGGGAGACCCAGTACTTC
J: TRBJ2-7; V: TRBV7-8; D: -; size: few; CDR3: CASSLGQTYSYEQYF; DNA: TGTGCCAGCAGCCTTGGACAGACCTACTCCTACGAGCAGTACTTC
J: TRBJ2-7; V: TRBV7-2; D: -; size: few; CDR3: CASSNGRTYEQYF; DNA: TGTGCCAGCAGCAATGGGAGGACCTACGAGCAGTACTTC
J: TRBJ2-3; V: TRBV7-2; D: TRBD2; size: -; CDR3: CASSPTGLAALWVTQYF; DNA: TGTGCCAGCAGCCCGACAGGACTAGCGGCCCTTTGGGTTACGCAGTATTTT
J: TRBJ2-3; V: TRBV9; D: -; size: -; CDR3: CASSVATDTQYF; DNA: TGTGCCAGCAGCGTAGCTACAGATACGCAGTATTTT
J: TRBJ1-2; V: TRBV7-3; D: TRBD1; size: -; CDR3: CASSLRQGSNYGYTF; DNA: TGTGCCAGCAGCCTAAGACAGGGCTCTAACTATGGCTACACCTTC
J: TRBJ1-1; V: TRBV29-1; D: -; size: -; CDR3: CSVGGDTEAFF; DNA: TGCAGCGTTGGGGGGGACACTGAAGCTTTCTTT
J: TRBJ2-3; V: TRBV29-1; D: -; size: few; CDR3: CSVGQILSTDTQYF; DNA: TGCAGCGTTGGACAAATCCTTAGCACAGATACGCAGTATTTT
J: TRBJ2-5; V: TRBV29-1; D: TRBD1; size: few; CDR3: CSVEFRGRSRETQYF; DNA: TGCAGCGTTGAGTTCAGGGGGCGCAGTCGGGAGACCCAGTACTTC
J: TRBJ1-5; V: TRBV2; D: -; size: -; CDR3: CASSKSGAGNQPQHF; DNA: TGTGCCAGCAGCAAGTCAGGGGCGGGCAATCAGCCCCAGCATTTT
J: TRBJ2-3; V: TRBV4-1; D: -; size: -; CDR3: CASSQVGSSDTQYF; DNA: TGCGCCAGCAGCCAAGTCGGCAGCTCAGATACGCAGTATTTT
J: TRBJ2-7; V: TRBV7-2; D: -; size: few; CDR3: CASSLGVGPYEQYF; DNA: TGTGCCAGCAGCTTAGGGGTGGGCCCCTACGAGCAGTACTTC
J: TRBJ2-3; V: TRBV7-2; D: -; size: few; CDR3: CASSLGGAGRDTQYF; DNA: TGTGCCAGCAGCTTAGGGGGGGCCGGTCGGGATACGCAGTATTTT
J: TRBJ2-2; V: TRBV6-6; D: -; size: -; CDR3: CASRGPQGNTGELFF; DNA: TGTGCCAGCAGAGGGCCTCAGGGGAACACCGGGGAGCTGTTTTTT
J: TRBJ2-1; V: TRBV7-8; D: TRBD2; size: -; CDR3: CASSLQGLAGANEQFF; DNA: TGTGCCAGCAGCTTACAAGGACTAGCGGGAGCAAATGAGCAGTTCTTC
J: TRBJ1-4; V: TRBV9; D: TRBD1; size: -; CDR3: CASSVGGKDRANEKLFF; DNA: TGTGCCAGCAGCGTAGGAGGGAAAGACAGGGCTAATGAAAAACTGTTTTTT
J: TRBJ2-3; V: TRBV13; D: -; size: few; CDR3: CASSAALVEDTQYF; DNA: TGTGCCAGCAGCGCGGCCCTCGTGGAAGATACGCAGTATTTT
J: TRBJ2-5; V: TRBV20-1; D: -; size: few; CDR3: CSARDRRAQYF; DNA: TGCAGTGCTAGAGATCGGAGGGCCCAGTACTTC
J: TRBJ2-4; V: TRBV29-1; D: -; size: few; CDR3: CSVYDTLAKNIQYF; DNA: TGCAGCGTTTACGATACCCTAGCCAAAAACATTCAGTACTTC
J: TRBJ2-1; V: TRBV6-5; D: TRBD2; size: few; CDR3: CASRLAGGPYNEQFF; DNA: TGTGCCAGCAGACTAGCGGGAGGGCCCTACAATGAGCAGTTCTTC
J: TRBJ2-2; V: TRBV7-2; D: -; size: -; CDR3: CASSSDQGSGELFF; DNA: TGTGCCAGCAGCTCGGACCAGGGATCCGGGGAGCTGTTTTTT
J: TRBJ2-7; V: TRBV10-3; D: TRBD2; size: -; CDR3: CAIREELAGSYEQYF; DNA: TGTGCCATCAGGGAAGAACTAGCGGGGAGCTACGAGCAGTACTTC
J: TRBJ1-6; V: TRBV7-2; D: -; size: few; CDR3: CASSLERASPLHF; DNA: TGTGCCAGCAGCTTAGAAAGAGCGTCACCCCTCCACTTT
J: TRBJ2-7; V: TRBV2; D: -; size: few; CDR3: CASSDRGTTPEQYF; DNA: TGTGCCAGCAGTGACAGGGGCACTACCCCAGAGCAGTACTTC
J: TRBJ1-6; V: TRBV7-2; D: TRBD1; size: few; CDR3: CASSQRTGVSPLHF; DNA: TGTGCCAGCAGCCAAAGGACAGGAGTTTCACCCCTCCACTTT
J: TRBJ2-7; V: TRBV2; D: -; size: few; CDR3: CASSAGRGVHEQYF; DNA: TGTGCCAGCAGTGCGGGCAGGGGGGTCCACGAGCAGTACTTC
J: TRBJ2-3; V: TRBV7-2; D: -; size: -; CDR3: CASSLEGTDTQYF; DNA: TGTGCCAGCAGCTTAGAAGGGACGGATACGCAGTATTTT
J: TRBJ2-7; V: TRBV7-8; D: -; size: few; CDR3: CASSLGHHYEQYF; DNA: TGTGCCAGCAGCCTGGGACACCACTACGAGCAGTACTTC
J: TRBJ2-3; V: TRBV5-1; D: -; size: -; CDR3: CASSLEDTITDTQYF; DNA: TGCGCCAGCAGCTTGGAGGACACAATTACAGATACGCAGTATTTT
J: TRBJ2-1; V: TRBV7-3; D: TRBD2; size: few; CDR3: CASSFRSGSGDNEQFF; DNA: TGTGCCAGCAGCTTTCGAAGCGGGAGCGGCGACAATGAGCAGTTCTTC
J: TRBJ1-2; V: TRBV30; D: -; size: -; CDR3: CAWSVQGLYGYTF; DNA: TGTGCCTGGAGTGTACAGGGTCTCTATGGCTACACCTTC
J: TRBJ2-2; V: TRBV9; D: -; size: few; CDR3: CASSVVSQVNTGELFF; DNA: TGTGCCAGCAGCGTAGTTTCACAGGTGAACACCGGGGAGCTGTTTTTT
J: TRBJ2-1; V: TRBV18; D: TRBD2; size: -; CDR3: CASSPLAGNNEQFF; DNA: TGTGCCAGCTCACCTCTAGCGGGAAACAATGAGCAGTTCTTC
J: TRBJ1-2; V: TRBV7-9; D: -; size: few; CDR3: CASSLRDGYTF; DNA: TGTGCCAGCAGCTTGCGGGATGGCTACACCTTC
J: TRBJ1-2; V: TRBV30; D: TRBD1; size: many; CDR3: CAWRYRGRGYTF; DNA: TGTGCCTGGAGGTACAGGGGACGGGGCTACACCTTC
J: TRBJ2-1; V: TRBV27; D: -; size: few; CDR3: CASSLRGLGQFF; DNA: TGTGCCAGCAGTTTACGGGGGTTAGGCCAGTTCTTC
J: TRBJ2-1; V: TRBV11-2; D: TRBD2; size: few; CDR3: CASSLAGVGDEQFF; DNA: TGTGCCAGCAGCTTGGCGGGAGTCGGGGATGAGCAGTTCTTC
J: TRBJ2-4; V: TRBV4-3; D: -; size: -; CDR3: CASSQTPGGQNIQYF; DNA: TGCGCCAGCAGCCAAACCCCGGGGGGCCAGAACATTCAGTACTTC
J: TRBJ2-7; V: TRBV7-2; D: -; size: -; CDR3: CASSLSLGEQYF; DNA: TGTGCCAGCAGCTTATCGCTGGGCGAGCAGTACTTC
J: TRBJ2-5; V: TRBV7-2; D: -; size: -; CDR3: CASSLLGQGGETQYF; DNA: TGTGCCAGCAGCTTATTAGGGCAGGGCGGAGAGACCCAGTACTTC
J: TRBJ2-1; V: TRBV15; D: -; size: -; CDR3: CATSTRGKYNEQFF; DNA: TGTGCCACCAGCACACGGGGTAAATACAATGAGCAGTTCTTC
J: TRBJ1-1; V: TRBV7-2; D: -; size: -; CDR3: CASSLEVRYTEAFF; DNA: TGTGCCAGCAGCTTAGAGGTCCGGTACACTGAAGCTTTCTTT
J: TRBJ1-1; V: TRBV7-3; D: -; size: few; CDR3: CASSLTRNTEAFF; DNA: TGTGCCAGCAGCTTAACACGGAACACTGAAGCTTTCTTT
J: TRBJ2-1; V: TRBV2; D: -; size: few; CDR3: CASRQYNEQFF; DNA: TGTGCCAGCAGGCAGTACAATGAGCAGTTCTTC
J: TRBJ2-5; V: TRBV2; D: TRBD2; size: -; CDR3: CASSVTSGSKTQYF; DNA: TGTGCCAGCAGCGTCACTAGCGGGAGTAAGACCCAGTACTTC
J: TRBJ2-5; V: TRBV14; D: TRBD1; size: -; CDR3: CASSHGTASSETQYF; DNA: TGTGCCAGCAGCCACGGGACAGCCAGCAGCGAGACCCAGTACTTC
J: TRBJ2-6; V: TRBV16; D: TRBD1; size: many; CDR3: CASSRTGAGANVLTF; DNA: TGTGCCAGCAGCCGTACAGGGGCTGGGGCCAACGTCCTGACTTTC
J: TRBJ1-1; V: TRBV5-4; D: -; size: -; CDR3: CASSRSNTEAFF; DNA: TGTGCCAGCAGCCGCAGTAACACTGAAGCTTTCTTT
J: TRBJ1-2; V: TRBV9; D: -; size: -; CDR3: CASSPRLNWNYGYTF; DNA: TGTGCCAGCAGCCCCCGGCTCAATTGGAACTATGGCTACACCTTC
J: TRBJ2-7; V: TRBV7-2; D: TRBD2; size: few; CDR3: CASSLRAGGLYEQYF; DNA: TGTGCCAGCAGCTTAAGAGCGGGAGGGCTCTACGAGCAGTACTTC
J: TRBJ1-5; V: TRBV2; D: -; size: -; CDR3: CASSVRGNQPQHF; DNA: TGTGCCAGCAGTGTCAGGGGAAATCAGCCCCAGCATTTT
J: TRBJ2-5; V: TRBV7-9; D: TRBD1; size: few; CDR3: CASSQRGTAQETQYF; DNA: TGTGCCAGCAGCCAGAGGGGGACAGCTCAAGAGACCCAGTACTTC
J: TRBJ2-6; V: TRBV5-1; D: TRBD1; size: few; CDR3: CASSLGRQGYSGANVLTF; DNA: TGCGCCAGCAGCTTGGGAAGACAGGGCTACTCTGGGGCCAACGTCCTGACTTTC
J: TRBJ2-7; V: TRBV14; D: -; size: -; CDR3: CASSRLSQYEQYF; DNA: TGTGCCAGCAGCCGCCTGTCCCAATACGAGCAGTACTTC
J: TRBJ2-2; V: TRBV4-2; D: -; size: -; CDR3: CASSQGGAVAGELFF; DNA: TGTGCCAGCAGCCAAGGGGGGGCTGTGGCCGGGGAGCTGTTTTTT
J: TRBJ2-5; V: TRBV2; D: TRBD1; size: -; CDR3: CATKQGWETQYF; DNA: TGTGCCACCAAACAGGGGTGGGAGACCCAGTACTTC
J: TRBJ1-6; V: TRBV2; D: -; size: few; CDR3: CASSDVGYRLHF; DNA: TGTGCCAGCAGTGACGTGGGGTATCGCCTCCACTTT
J: TRBJ2-7; V: TRBV6-4; D: -; size: -; CDR3: CASSVRDGAYEQYF; DNA: TGTGCCAGCAGCGTTCGGGACGGAGCCTACGAGCAGTACTTC
J: TRBJ2-5; V: TRBV5-1; D: -; size: few; CDR3: CASSLQPLGRQETQYF; DNA: TGCGCCAGCAGCCTCCAACCGCTAGGTCGCCAAGAGACCCAGTACTTC